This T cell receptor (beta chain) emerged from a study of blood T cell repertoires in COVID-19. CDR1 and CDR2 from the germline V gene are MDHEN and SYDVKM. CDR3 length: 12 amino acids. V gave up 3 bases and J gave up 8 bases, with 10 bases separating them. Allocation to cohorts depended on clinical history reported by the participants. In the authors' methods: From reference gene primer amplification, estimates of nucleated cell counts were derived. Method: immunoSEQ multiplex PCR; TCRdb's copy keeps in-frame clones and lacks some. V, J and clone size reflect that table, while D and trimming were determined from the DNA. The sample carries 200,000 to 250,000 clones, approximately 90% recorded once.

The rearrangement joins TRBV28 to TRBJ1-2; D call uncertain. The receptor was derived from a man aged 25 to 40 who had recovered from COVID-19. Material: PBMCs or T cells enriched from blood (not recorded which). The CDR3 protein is CASSLALRGYTF. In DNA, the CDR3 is TGTGCCAGCAGTTTGGCCCTCCGCGGCTACACCTTC.